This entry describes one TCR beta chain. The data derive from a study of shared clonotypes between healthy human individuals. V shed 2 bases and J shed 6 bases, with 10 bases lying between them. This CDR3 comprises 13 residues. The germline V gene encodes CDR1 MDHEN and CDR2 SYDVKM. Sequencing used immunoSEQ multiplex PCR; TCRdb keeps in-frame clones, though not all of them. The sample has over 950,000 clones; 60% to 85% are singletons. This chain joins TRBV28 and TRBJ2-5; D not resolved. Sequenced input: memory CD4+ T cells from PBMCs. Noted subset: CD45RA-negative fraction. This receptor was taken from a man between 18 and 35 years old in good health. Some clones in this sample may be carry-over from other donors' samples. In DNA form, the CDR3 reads TGTGCCAGCAGTTTACTGAGTCCGAAGACCCAGTACTTC. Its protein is CASSLLSPKTQYF.